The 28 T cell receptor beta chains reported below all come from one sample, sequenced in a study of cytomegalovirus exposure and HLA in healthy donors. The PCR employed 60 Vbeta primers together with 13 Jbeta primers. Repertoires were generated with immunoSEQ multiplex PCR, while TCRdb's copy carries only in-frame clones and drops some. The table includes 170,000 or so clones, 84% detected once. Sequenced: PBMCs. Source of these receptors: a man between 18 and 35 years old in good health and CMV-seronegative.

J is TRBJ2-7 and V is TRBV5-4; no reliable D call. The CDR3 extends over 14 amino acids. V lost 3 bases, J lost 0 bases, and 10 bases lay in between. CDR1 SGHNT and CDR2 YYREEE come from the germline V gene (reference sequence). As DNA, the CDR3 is TGTGCCAGCAGCTATCAGGATTCCTCCTACGAGCAGTACTTC. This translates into CASSYQDSSYEQYF.

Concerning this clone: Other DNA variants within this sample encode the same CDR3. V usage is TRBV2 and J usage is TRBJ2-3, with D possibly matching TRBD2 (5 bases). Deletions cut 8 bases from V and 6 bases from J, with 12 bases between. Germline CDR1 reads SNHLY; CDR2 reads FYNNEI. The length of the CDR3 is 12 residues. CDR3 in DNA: TGTGCCAGCGATAGGAGGACGGATACGCAGTATTTT. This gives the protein CASDRRTDTQYF.

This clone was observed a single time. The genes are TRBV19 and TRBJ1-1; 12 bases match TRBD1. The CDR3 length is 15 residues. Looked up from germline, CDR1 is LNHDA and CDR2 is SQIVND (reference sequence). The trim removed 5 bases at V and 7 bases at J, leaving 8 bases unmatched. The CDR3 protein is CASSSPGTGGLEAFF. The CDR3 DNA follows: TGTGCCAGTAGTTCCCCCGGGACAGGGGGCCTTGAAGCTTTCTTT.

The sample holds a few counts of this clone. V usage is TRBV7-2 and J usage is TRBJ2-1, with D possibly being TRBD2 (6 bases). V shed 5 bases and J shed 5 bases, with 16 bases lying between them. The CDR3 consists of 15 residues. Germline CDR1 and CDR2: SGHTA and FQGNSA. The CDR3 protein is CASSGGEGGNNEQFF. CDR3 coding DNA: TGTGCCAGCAGCGGTGGAGAGGGAGGCAACAATGAGCAGTTCTTC.

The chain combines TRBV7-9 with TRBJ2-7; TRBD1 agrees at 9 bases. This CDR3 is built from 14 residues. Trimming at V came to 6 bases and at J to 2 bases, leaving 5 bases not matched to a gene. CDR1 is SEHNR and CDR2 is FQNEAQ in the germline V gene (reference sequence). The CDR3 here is CASRHGTGTYEQYF. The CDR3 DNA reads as TGTGCCAGCAGACACGGGACAGGGACCTACGAGCAGTACTTC.

The CDR3 DNA reads TGTGCCAGCAGCTTGATGACTAGCGGGAGTTACGAGCAGTACTTC. Protein product: CASSLMTSGSYEQYF. The chain links TRBV5-4 to TRBJ2-7, with 12 nucleotides matching TRBD2. The V gene's germline CDR1 is SGHNT and CDR2 YYREEE (reference sequence). The CDR3 consists of 15 residues. The J segment lost 4 bases and the V segment lost 1 base, leaving 3 bases of the junction unmatched. Together with reference TRBV5-4 and TRBJ2-7, the CDR3 gives the full variable domain: ETGVTQSPTHLIKTRGQQVTLRCSSQSGHNTVSWYQQALGQGPQFIFQYYREEENGRGNFPPRFSGLQFPNYSSELNVNALELDDSALYLCASSLMTSGSYEQYFGPGTRLTVT.

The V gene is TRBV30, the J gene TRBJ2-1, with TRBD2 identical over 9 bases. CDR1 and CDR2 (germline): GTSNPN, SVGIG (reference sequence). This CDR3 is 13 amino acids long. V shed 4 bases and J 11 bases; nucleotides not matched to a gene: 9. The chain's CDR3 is CAWTSGAEPQQFF. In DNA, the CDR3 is TGTGCCTGGACTAGCGGGGCCGAGCCTCAGCAGTTCTTC.

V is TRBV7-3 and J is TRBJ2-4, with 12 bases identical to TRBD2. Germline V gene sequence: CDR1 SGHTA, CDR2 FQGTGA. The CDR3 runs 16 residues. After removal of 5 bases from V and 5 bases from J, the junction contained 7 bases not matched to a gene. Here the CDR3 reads CASSLGASGGENIQYF. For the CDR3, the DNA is TGTGCCAGCAGCCTTGGGGCTAGCGGGGGGGAAAACATTCAGTACTTC.

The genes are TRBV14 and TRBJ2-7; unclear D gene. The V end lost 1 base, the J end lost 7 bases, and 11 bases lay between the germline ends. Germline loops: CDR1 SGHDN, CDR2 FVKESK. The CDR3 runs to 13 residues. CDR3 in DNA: TGTGCCAGCAGCCAAGCAACGTCTAAGGAGCAGTACTTC. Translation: CASSQATSKEQYF.

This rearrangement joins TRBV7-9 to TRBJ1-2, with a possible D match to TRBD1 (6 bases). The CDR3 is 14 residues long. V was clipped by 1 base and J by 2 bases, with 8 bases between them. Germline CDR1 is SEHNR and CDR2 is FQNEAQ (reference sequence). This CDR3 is CASSLGDRNYGYTF. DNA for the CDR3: TGTGCCAGCAGCTTAGGCGACAGGAACTATGGCTACACCTTC.

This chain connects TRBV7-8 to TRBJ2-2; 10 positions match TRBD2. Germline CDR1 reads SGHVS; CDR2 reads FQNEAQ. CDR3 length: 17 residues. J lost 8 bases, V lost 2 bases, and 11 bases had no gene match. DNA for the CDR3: TGTGCCAGCAGCTTAAGTCCGAGCGGGAGGGCCCGTGGGGAGCTGTTTTTT. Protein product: CASSLSPSGRARGELFF.

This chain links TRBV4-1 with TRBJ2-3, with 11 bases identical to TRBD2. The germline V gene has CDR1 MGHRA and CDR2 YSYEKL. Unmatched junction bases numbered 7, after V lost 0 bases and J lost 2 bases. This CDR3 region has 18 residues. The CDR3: CASSQEPSGRPYTDTQYF. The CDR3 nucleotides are TGCGCCAGCAGCCAAGAACCTAGCGGGAGGCCATACACAGATACGCAGTATTTT.

Written as DNA, the CDR3 is TGTGCCAGCAACTCGGGACTCCCAGGCGATACGCAGTATTTT. It specifies CASNSGLPGDTQYF. The V call is TRBV28, the J call TRBJ2-3; weak D call: TRBD2 (6 bases). Germline V gene lookup returns CDR1 MDHEN and CDR2 SYDVKM. V lost 7 bases and J lost 6, with 17 bases in between. The CDR3 spans 14 residues.

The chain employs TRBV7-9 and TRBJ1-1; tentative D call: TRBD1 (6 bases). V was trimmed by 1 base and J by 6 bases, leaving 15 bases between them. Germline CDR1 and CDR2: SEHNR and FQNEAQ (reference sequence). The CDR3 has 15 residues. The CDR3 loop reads CASSLVGRGASEAFF. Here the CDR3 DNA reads TGTGCCAGCAGCTTAGTAGGCAGGGGAGCCTCTGAAGCTTTCTTT.

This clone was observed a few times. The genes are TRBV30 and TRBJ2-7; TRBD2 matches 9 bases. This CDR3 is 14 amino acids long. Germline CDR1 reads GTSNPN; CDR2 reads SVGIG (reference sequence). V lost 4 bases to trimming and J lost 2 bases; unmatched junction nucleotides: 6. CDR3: CAWKFAGGPYEQYF. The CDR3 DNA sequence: TGTGCCTGGAAATTTGCGGGGGGGCCCTACGAGCAGTACTTC.

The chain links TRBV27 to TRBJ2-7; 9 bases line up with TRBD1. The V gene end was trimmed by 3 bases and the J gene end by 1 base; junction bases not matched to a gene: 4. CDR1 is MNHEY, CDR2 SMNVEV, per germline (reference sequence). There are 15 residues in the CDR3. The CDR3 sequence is CASSFTGQGSYEQYF. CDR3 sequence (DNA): TGTGCCAGCAGTTTCACGGGACAGGGTTCCTACGAGCAGTACTTC.

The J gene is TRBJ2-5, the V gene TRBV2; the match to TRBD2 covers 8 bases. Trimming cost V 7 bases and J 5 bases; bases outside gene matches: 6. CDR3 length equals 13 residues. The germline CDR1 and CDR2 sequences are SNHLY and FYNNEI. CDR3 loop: CASMRGDLETQYF. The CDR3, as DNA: TGTGCCAGCATGCGGGGGGACTTGGAGACCCAGTACTTC.

The CDR3 reads CASRSGNNYNEQFF. CDR3 DNA: TGTGCCAGCAGATCCGGGAATAACTACAATGAGCAGTTCTTC. The V call is TRBV7-6, the J call TRBJ2-1; D is perhaps TRBD2 (5 bases). The CDR3 extends over 14 amino acids. Trimming left V 6 bases short and J 3 bases short, with 12 bases between. The germline gives CDR1 SGHVS, CDR2 FNYEAQ.

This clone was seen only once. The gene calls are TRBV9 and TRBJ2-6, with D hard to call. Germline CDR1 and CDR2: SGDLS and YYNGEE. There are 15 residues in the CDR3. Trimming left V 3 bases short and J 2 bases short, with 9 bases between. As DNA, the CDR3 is TGTGCCAGCAGCGCCCATTTAGCTGGGGCCAACGTCCTGACTTTC. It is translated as CASSAHLAGANVLTF.

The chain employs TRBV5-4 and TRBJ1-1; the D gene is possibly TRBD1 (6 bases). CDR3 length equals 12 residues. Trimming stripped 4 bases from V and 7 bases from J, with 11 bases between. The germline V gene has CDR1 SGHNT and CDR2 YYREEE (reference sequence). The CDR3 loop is CASSPGDIEAFF. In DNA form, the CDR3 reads TGTGCCAGCAGCCCTGGGGACATTGAAGCTTTCTTT.

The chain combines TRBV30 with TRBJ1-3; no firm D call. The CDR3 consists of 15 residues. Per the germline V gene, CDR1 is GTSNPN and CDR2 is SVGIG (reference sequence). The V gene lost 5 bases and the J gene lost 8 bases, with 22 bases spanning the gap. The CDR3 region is CAWARLGGQWDTIYF. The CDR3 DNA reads TGTGCCTGGGCACGCCTAGGAGGGCAATGGGACACCATATATTTT.

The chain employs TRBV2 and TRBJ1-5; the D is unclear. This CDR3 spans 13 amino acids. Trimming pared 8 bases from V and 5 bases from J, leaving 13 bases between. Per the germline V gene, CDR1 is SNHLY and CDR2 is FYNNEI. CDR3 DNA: TGTGCCAGCCAGCGGGTGAGAGATCAGCCCCAGCATTTT. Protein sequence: CASQRVRDQPQHF.

CDR3 amino acids: CASSETSVNTGELFF. The CDR3 region has the DNA TGTGCCAGCAGCGAGACTAGCGTGAACACCGGGGAGCTGTTTTTT. The rearrangement uses TRBV7-3 and TRBJ2-2; 8 bases agree with TRBD2. Losses at the gene ends were 5 bases for V and 1 base for J; bases not matched to a gene: 3. The CDR3 runs 15 residues. Germline values: CDR1 SGHTA, CDR2 FQGTGA.

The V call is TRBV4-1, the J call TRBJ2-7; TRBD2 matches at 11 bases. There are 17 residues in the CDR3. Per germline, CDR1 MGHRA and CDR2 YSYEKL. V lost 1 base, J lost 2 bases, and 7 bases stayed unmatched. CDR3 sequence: CASSQGAWTSGPYEQYF. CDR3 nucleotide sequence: TGCGCCAGCAGCCAAGGCGCCTGGACTAGCGGGCCCTACGAGCAGTACTTC.

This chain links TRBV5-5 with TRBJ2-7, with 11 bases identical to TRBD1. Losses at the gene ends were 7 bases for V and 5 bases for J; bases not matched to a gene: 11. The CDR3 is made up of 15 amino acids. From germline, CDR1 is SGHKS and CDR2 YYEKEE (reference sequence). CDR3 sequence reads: CASHILGTGGNEQYF. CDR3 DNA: TGTGCCAGCCATATACTGGGGACAGGGGGGAACGAGCAGTACTTC.

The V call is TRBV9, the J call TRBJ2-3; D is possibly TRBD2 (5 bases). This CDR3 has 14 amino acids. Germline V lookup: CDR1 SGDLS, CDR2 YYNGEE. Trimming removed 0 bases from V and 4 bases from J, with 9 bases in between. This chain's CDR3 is CASSVAVGADTQYF. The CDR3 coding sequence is TGTGCCAGCAGCGTAGCGGTGGGAGCAGATACGCAGTATTTT.

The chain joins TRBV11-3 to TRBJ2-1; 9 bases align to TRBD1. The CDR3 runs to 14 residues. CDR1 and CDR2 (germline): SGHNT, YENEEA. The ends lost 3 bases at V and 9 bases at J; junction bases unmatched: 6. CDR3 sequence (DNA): TGTGCCAGCAGCTTCGGGACAGGGATCCGTGAGCAGTTCTTC. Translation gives CASSFGTGIREQFF.

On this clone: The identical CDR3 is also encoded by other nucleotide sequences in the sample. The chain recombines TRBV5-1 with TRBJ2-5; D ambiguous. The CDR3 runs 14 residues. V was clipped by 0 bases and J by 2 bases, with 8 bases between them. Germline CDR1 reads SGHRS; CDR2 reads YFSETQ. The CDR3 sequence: CASSLGAVQETQYF. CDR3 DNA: TGCGCCAGCAGCTTGGGGGCCGTTCAAGAGACCCAGTACTTC.